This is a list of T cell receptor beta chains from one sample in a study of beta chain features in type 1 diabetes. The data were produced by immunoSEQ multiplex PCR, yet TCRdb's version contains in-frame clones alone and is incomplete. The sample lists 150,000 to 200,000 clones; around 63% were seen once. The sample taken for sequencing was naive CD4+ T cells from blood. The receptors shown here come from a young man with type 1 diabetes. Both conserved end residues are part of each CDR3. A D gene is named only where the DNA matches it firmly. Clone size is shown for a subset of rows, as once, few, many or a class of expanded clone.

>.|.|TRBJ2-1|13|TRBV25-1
TGTGCCAGCACAGGGAGCGCCTACAATGAGCAGTTCTTC
CASTGSAYNEQFF
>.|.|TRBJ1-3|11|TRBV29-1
TGCAGCGTCTCGACAGGAGACACCATATATTTT
CSVSTGDTIYF
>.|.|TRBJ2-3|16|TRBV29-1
TGCAGCGTCCTAACAGCTTTTGGGCAAAAGACAGATACGCAGTATTTT
CSVLTAFGQKTDTQYF
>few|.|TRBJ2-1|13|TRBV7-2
TGTGCCAGCAGCACCTCCGGGGCGGGTGAGCAGTTCTTC
CASSTSGAGEQFF
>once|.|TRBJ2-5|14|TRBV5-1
TGCGCCAGCAGCTTGGTTGGACCACAAGAGACCCAGTACTTC
CASSLVGPQETQYF
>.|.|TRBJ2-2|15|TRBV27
TGTGCCAGCAGTCCATGGGGGCGGAACACCGGGGAGCTGTTTTTT
CASSPWGRNTGELFF
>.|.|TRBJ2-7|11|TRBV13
TGTGCCAGCAGCCGAAATGGCGAGCAGTACTTC
CASSRNGEQYF
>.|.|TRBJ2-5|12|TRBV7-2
TGTGCCAGCAGCTTTAGTGGTGAGACCCAGTACTTC
CASSFSGETQYF
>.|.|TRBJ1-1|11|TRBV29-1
TGCAGCGGGGAGTTAAGCACTGAAGCTTTCTTT
CSGELSTEAFF
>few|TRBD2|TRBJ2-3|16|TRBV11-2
TGTGCCAGCAGCCCTCAGCGGGGGGGCCTCACAGATACGCAGTATTTT
CASSPQRGGLTDTQYF
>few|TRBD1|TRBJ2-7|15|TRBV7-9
TGTGCCAGCAGCTCGGGACAGGGGGCAGGTGACGAGCAGTACTTC
CASSSGQGAGDEQYF
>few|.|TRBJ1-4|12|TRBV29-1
TGCAGCGTTGCGGCAGCCGATGAAAAACTGTTTTTT
CSVAAADEKLFF
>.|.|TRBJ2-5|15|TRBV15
TGTGCCACCAGCGCAAACAGGGGAGGATGGGAGACCCAGTACTTC
CATSANRGGWETQYF
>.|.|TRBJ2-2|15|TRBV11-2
TGTGCCAGCAGCTTTCAGGGGCACAACACCGGGGAGCTGTTTTTT
CASSFQGHNTGELFF
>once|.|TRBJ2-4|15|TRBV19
TGTGCCAGCCGAGTCGGAGTCCTAGCCAAAAACATTCAGTACTTC
CASRVGVLAKNIQYF
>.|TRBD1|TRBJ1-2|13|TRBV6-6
TGTGCCAGCAGTCGCGGGACAGGGAATGGCTACACCTTC
CASSRGTGNGYTF
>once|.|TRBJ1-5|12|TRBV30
TGTGCCTGGAGTCTCCCGGATCAGCCCCAGCATTTT
CAWSLPDQPQHF
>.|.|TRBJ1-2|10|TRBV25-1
TGTGCCAGCGGTGGAATTGGCTACACCTTC
CASGGIGYTF
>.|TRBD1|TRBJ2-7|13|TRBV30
TGTGCCTGGGGGTCCGGGACAGGGAACGAGCAGTACTTC
CAWGSGTGNEQYF
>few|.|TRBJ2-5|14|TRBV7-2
TGTGCCAGCAGCTTAGCGGGAAGGGGAGAGACCCAGTACTTC
CASSLAGRGETQYF
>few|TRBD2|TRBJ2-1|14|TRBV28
TGTGCCAGCAGTCCCCGCTCGGGGGGTTGGGAGCAGTTCTTC
CASSPRSGGWEQFF
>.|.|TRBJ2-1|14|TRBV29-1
TGCAGCGTTGCACCCGGACTACTGTCGGGGGAGCAGTTCTTC
CSVAPGLLSGEQFF
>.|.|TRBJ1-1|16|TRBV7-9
TGTGCCAGCAGCTTAGCCCCGGTGGCAGGAGGTTATGAAGCTTTCTTT
CASSLAPVAGGYEAFF
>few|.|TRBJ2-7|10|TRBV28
TGTGCCAGCGGGCGCTACGAGCAGTACTTC
CASGRYEQYF
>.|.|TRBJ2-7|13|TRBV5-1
TGCGCCAGCAGCTTGCAAAGTATCTACGAGCAGTACTTC
CASSLQSIYEQYF
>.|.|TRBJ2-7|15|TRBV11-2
TGTGCCAGCAGCCCCTCTATGGGGGTGACCTACGAGCAGTACTTC
CASSPSMGVTYEQYF
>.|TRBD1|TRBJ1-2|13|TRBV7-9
TGTGCCAGCAGCCAACAGGGGGCGATTGGCTACACCTTC
CASSQQGAIGYTF
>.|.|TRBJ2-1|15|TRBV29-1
TGCAGCGTCCAAGAAGGGGGTCCTACCTACAATGAGCAGTTCTTC
CSVQEGGPTYNEQFF
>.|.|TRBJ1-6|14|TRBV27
TGTGCCAGCACTCGGGTGGTAGGCGGTTCACCCCTCCACTTT
CASTRVVGGSPLHF
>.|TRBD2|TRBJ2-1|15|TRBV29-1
TGCAGCGTTGAGGGGCAGCGGGGAGATACAATGAGGGAGTTCTTC
CSVEGQRGDTMREFF
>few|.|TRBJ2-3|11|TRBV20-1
TGCAGTGGCATGGGTGGCGATACGCAGTATTTT
CSGMGGDTQYF
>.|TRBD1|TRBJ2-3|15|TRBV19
TGTGCCAGTACGCTGGACAGGGATAGCACAGATACGCAGTATTTT
CASTLDRDSTDTQYF
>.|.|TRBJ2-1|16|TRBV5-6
TGTGCCAGCAGCTTGCTGGGCACGAGTTCCTACAATGAGCAGTTCTTC
CASSLLGTSSYNEQFF
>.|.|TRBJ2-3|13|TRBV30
TGTGCCTGGAGTGTGGGAGGGGGACGGACGCAGTATTTT
CAWSVGGGRTQYF
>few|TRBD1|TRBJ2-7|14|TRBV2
TGTGCCAGCACCCGGGACAGGGATTCCTACGAGCAGTACTTC
CASTRDRDSYEQYF
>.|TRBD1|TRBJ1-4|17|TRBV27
TGTGCCAGCAGTGTGCGGACAGGGTCCGGCATGTCTCAAAAACTGTTTTTT
CASSVRTGSGMSQKLFF
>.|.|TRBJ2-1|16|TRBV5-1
TGCGCCAGCAGCTTGGGCGGGCTTACCGGGCCCAATGAGCAGTTCTTC
CASSLGGLTGPNEQFF